This T cell receptor beta chain came from a study of CD8 T cells in ankylosing spondylitis. V trimming: 2 bases; J trimming: 0 bases; junction bases outside the gene matches: 3. Germline V gives CDR1 MNHEY, CDR2 SMNVEV (reference sequence). This CDR3 has 17 amino acids. One entry per CDR3 protein results from TCRdb running MiXCR on the 5' RACE reads. The table includes fewer than 750,000 distinct CDR3 sequences, about 20% detected once. General observations from the study: Ankylosing spondylitis blood seemed to carry a telltale TCR beta motif made of several highly homologous variants. Disease-linked clones reportedly showed significant enrichment in matched ankylosing spondylitis synovial fluid. Disease-associated clonotypes exhibited CD8+ identity and were relatively infrequent in peripheral blood.

As concerns this clonotype: Its antigen is not identified.

The chain employs TRBV27 and TRBJ2-2, with 10 bases matching TRBD2. Source material: blood, either unsorted or a sorted T cell fraction (not recorded which). The sequence was collected from a male donor with ankylosing spondylitis. The CDR3 here is CASSLDGLAANTGELFF. CDR3 DNA: TGTGCCAGCAGTTTAGATGGACTAGCGGCGAACACCGGGGAGCTGTTTTTT.